Below, 20 T cell receptor beta chains from the same sample are listed, as sequenced in a study of shared clonotypes between healthy human individuals. Repertoires were generated with immunoSEQ multiplex PCR, while TCRdb's copy carries only in-frame clones and drops some. The table includes around 990,000 clones, about 72% detected once. The sample consisted of memory CD4+ T cells from PBMCs. The sample's subset: CD45RA-negative fraction. These receptors all stem from a man younger than 35 in good health. Some clones in this sample may be carry-over from other donors' samples.

This sequence joins TRBV5-6 and TRBJ2-1; the D gene is possibly TRBD2 (5 bases). Trimming removed 2 bases from V and 0 bases from J, with 9 bases in between. The germline gives CDR1 SGHDT, CDR2 YYEEEE. CDR3 size: 15 residues. CDR3 nucleotide sequence: TGTGCCAGCAGCTTAGTGGGGAGCTCCTACAATGAGCAGTTCTTC. Translating it yields CASSLVGSSYNEQFF.

As for this clone: A far larger clone is one nucleotide away, so this likely arose from a read error. This chain links TRBV9 with TRBJ2-1, with D perhaps TRBD1 or TRBD2 (5 bases each). Germline V gene sequence: CDR1 SGDLS, CDR2 YYNGEE. CDR3 size: 14 residues. The CDR3 coding sequence is TGTGCCAGCAGCGTAGGGGACCCCTACAATGGGCAGTTCTTC. Translated, it gives CASSVGDPYNGQFF. Based on the CDR3 plus reference TRBV9 and TRBJ2-1, the full variable domain is DSGVTQTPKHLITATGQRVTLRCSPRSGDLSVYWYQQSLDQGLQFLIQYYNGEERAKGNILERFSAQQFPDLHSELNLSSLELGDSALYFCASSVGDPYNGQFFGPGTRLTVL.

V and J are TRBV5-1 and TRBJ2-3; 8 positions agree with TRBD1. There are 14 residues in the CDR3. V gave up 4 bases and J gave up 3 bases; unmatched junction bases: 4. Looked up from germline, CDR1 is SGHRS and CDR2 is YFSETQ. Here the CDR3 DNA reads TGCGCCAGCAGCCGGACAGGGCGGACAGATACGCAGTATTTT. This translates into CASSRTGRTDTQYF.

About this clone itself: The junction shows a germline mismatch at one end, possibly a read error. The V gene is TRBV19, the J gene TRBJ2-3; 10 bases match TRBD1. The CDR3 is made up of 16 amino acids. Per the germline V gene, CDR1 is LNHDA and CDR2 is SQIVND (reference sequence). In DNA form, the CDR3 reads TGTGCCAGTAGTAGCCTCCGGGACAGGGGCACGGATACGCAGTATTTT. Translated, it gives CASSSLRDRGTDTQYF.

Points on this clone: This specimen includes other DNA sequences encoding the same CDR3. The chain combines TRBV7-8 with TRBJ1-2; TRBD1 is a possible D gene (5 bases). The CDR3 totals 13 residues. V lost 1 base and J 2 bases, leaving 5 bases between the germline ends. Germline V gene data show CDR1 as SGHVS and CDR2 as FQNEAQ. This chain's CDR3 is CASSLGQNYGYTF. CDR3 coding DNA: TGTGCCAGCAGCTTAGGACAGAACTATGGCTACACCTTC.

The V call is TRBV19, the J call TRBJ2-7; D is unresolved. Germline V CDR1 and CDR2: LNHDA, SQIVND (reference sequence). The CDR3 has 13 amino acids. Deletions cut 3 bases from V and 7 bases from J, with 13 bases between. The CDR3 protein is CASSIFTFREQYF. CDR3 DNA: TGTGCCAGTAGTATCTTCACGTTTCGGGAGCAGTACTTC.

The chain couples TRBV30 to TRBJ1-4; 7 bases align to TRBD1. V shed 3 bases, J shed 5 bases, and the junction held 12 bases outside the gene matches. The CDR3 consists of 16 residues. Germline V gives CDR1 GTSNPN, CDR2 SVGIG (reference sequence). The CDR3 region is CAWRARPGQNNEKLFF. For the CDR3, the DNA is TGTGCCTGGAGGGCAAGACCGGGACAGAACAATGAAAAACTGTTTTTT. The full variable domain, rest sourced from reference TRBV30 and TRBJ1-4, is SQTIHQWPATLVQPVGSPLSLECTVEGTSNPNLYWYRQAAGRGLQLLFYSVGIGQISSEVPQNLSASRPQDRQFILSSKKLLLSDSGFYLCAWRARPGQNNEKLFFGSGTQLSVL.

In this sample, this clone turned up a few times. This chain links TRBV7-8 with TRBJ2-6; D might be TRBD2 (5 bases). The V gene lost 9 bases and the J gene lost 0 bases, with 18 bases spanning the gap. This CDR3 contains 17 residues. CDR1 is SGHVS, CDR2 FQNEAQ, per germline. DNA of the CDR3: TGTGCCAGTAGGACTGGGTCCCCACTCTCTGGGGCCAACGTCCTGACTTTC. Residues: CASRTGSPLSGANVLTF.

CDR3 nucleotide sequence: TGTGCCAGCAGCCCCCGAGTGGAGGTGCACTATGGCTACACCTTC. Residues: CASSPRVEVHYGYTF. The rearrangement uses TRBV11-2 and TRBJ1-2; no definite D call. The CDR3 runs to 15 residues. With 5 bases removed from V and 3 bases from J, the gap between germline ends came to 16 bases. Germline V gene sequence: CDR1 SGHAT, CDR2 FQNNGV.

This chain joins TRBV6-1 and TRBJ2-5; the D gene could be TRBD1 or TRBD2 (6 bases each). There are 15 residues in the CDR3. The germline CDR1 and CDR2 sequences are MNHNS and SASEGT. Trimming shortened V by 1 base and J by 5 bases, and 14 bases separated the two germline ends. The chain's CDR3 is CASSEEGGRWETQYF. CDR3 sequence (DNA): TGTGCCAGCAGTGAAGAAGGGGGGCGCTGGGAGACCCAGTACTTC.

Remarks on this clone: This may be a read error, as it is one base from a much larger clone. The V gene is TRBV5-6, the J gene TRBJ1-1, with 11 bases that match TRBD1. Trimming cost V 4 bases and J 1 base; bases outside gene matches: 0. This CDR3 comprises 14 residues. Germline assignment: CDR1 SGHDT and CDR2 YYEEEE. In nucleotides, the CDR3 is TGTGCCAGCAGCGGGACAGGGGGGAACACTGAAGCTTTCTTT. This codes for CASSGTGGNTEAFF.

This chain links TRBV27 with TRBJ1-2; the D gene is possibly TRBD1 (6 bases). V lost 2 bases to trimming and J lost 7 bases, with 14 bases between them. The CDR3 sequence is 14 residues long. Germline V gene sequence: CDR1 MNHEY, CDR2 SMNVEV (reference sequence). The CDR3 DNA sequence: TGTGCCAGCAGTTTAGTAGGGGGGCTGAGTGGCTACACCTTC. Translating it yields CASSLVGGLSGYTF.

The rearrangement joins TRBV5-1 to TRBJ1-2; D is unclear. The CDR3 consists of 15 residues. V lost 0 bases to trimming and J lost 1 base, with 10 bases between them. Germline V CDR1 and CDR2: SGHRS, YFSETQ. CDR3 sequence: CASSLGTGINYGYTF. The CDR3, as DNA: TGCGCCAGCAGCTTGGGTACGGGAATTAACTATGGCTACACCTTC.

The chain links TRBV4-2 to TRBJ1-4; TRBD1 matches 7 bases. Looked up from germline, CDR1 is LGHNA and CDR2 is YNFKEQ. The CDR3 covers 14 residues. Trimming took 5 bases from V and 8 from J; bases not matched to a gene: 8. The CDR3 region is CASSSQGGQEKLFF. CDR3 coding DNA: TGTGCCAGCAGCTCGCAGGGGGGCCAAGAAAAACTGTTTTTT.

The genes are TRBV29-1 and TRBJ2-1, with D possibly matching TRBD1 (6 bases). CDR3 size: 17 residues. V gave up 2 bases and J gave up 6 bases, with 23 bases separating them. CDR1 and CDR2 (germline): SQVTM, ANQGSEA. Here the CDR3 DNA reads TGCAGCGTTGAATGGGGGCTACAGGGTCGCGGAGCCAATGAGCAGTTCTTC. Protein product: CSVEWGLQGRGANEQFF.

To note about this clone: This may be a read error, as it is one base from a much larger clone. The same CDR3 is also encoded by other DNA sequences in this sample. The chain couples TRBV28 to TRBJ1-5; a weak D match, TRBD1 (5 bases). Trimming pared 7 bases from V and 3 bases from J, leaving 13 bases between. This CDR3 has 14 residues. CDR1 and CDR2 (germline): MDHEN, SYDVKM. DNA of the CDR3: TGTGCCAGCACCTCCCCGGGGCCCAATCAGCCCCAGCATTTT. Amino acid sequence: CASTSPGPNQPQHF.

This chain connects TRBV4-2 to TRBJ2-3, with D possibly TRBD2 on 6 matching bases. Trimming shortened V by 2 bases and J by 0 bases, and 12 bases separated the two germline ends. The CDR3 loop spans 16 amino acids. The germline V gene has CDR1 LGHNA and CDR2 YNFKEQ. The DNA of the CDR3 is TGTGCCAGCAGCCAACTCAGCGGAGGGAGCACAGATACGCAGTATTTT. Amino acid sequence: CASSQLSGGSTDTQYF.

The chain links TRBV5-4 to TRBJ2-3; 9 bases line up with TRBD1. J lost 2 bases, V lost 4 bases, and 11 bases had no gene match. The CDR3 is 17 amino acids. Looked up from germline, CDR1 is SGHNT and CDR2 is YYREEE (reference sequence). This CDR3 is CASSLRWGQGYTDTQYF. The DNA for the CDR3 is TGTGCCAGCAGCCTACGTTGGGGACAGGGCTACACAGATACGCAGTATTTT.

V usage is TRBV19 and J usage is TRBJ2-7, with TRBD1 matching 9 bases. The ends lost 5 bases at V and 3 bases at J; junction bases unmatched: 5. Germline assignment: CDR1 LNHDA and CDR2 SQIVND (reference sequence). The CDR3 is 14 residues long. The CDR3 nucleotides read TGTGCCAGTAGTGCTCGGGACAGGGTCTACGAGCAGTACTTC. Amino acid sequence: CASSARDRVYEQYF.

The DNA for the CDR3 is TGTGCCAGCAGCCTATCGAACACCGGGGAGCTGTTTTTT. Translating it yields CASSLSNTGELFF. The chain uses TRBV11-3 and TRBJ2-2, with no clear D. The germline V gene encodes CDR1 SGHNT and CDR2 YENEEA. There are 13 residues in the CDR3. V gave up 5 bases and J gave up 0 bases, with 4 bases separating them.